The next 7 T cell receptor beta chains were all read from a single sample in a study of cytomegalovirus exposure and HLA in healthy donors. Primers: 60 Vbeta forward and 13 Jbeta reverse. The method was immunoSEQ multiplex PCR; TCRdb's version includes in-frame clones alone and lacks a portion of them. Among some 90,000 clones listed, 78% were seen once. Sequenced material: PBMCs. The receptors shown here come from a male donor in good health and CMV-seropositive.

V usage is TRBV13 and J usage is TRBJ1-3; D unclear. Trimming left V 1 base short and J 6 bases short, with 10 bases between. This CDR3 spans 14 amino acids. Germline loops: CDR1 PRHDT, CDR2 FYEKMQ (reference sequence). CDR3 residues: CASSLDLIENTIYF. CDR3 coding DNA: TGTGCCAGCAGCTTAGATCTCATAGAAAACACCATATATTTT.

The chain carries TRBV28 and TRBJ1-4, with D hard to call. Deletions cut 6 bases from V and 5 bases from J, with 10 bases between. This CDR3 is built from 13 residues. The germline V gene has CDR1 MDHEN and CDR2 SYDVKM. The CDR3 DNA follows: TGTGCCAGCAGATCTGGCTTAAATGAAAAACTGTTTTTT. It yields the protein CASRSGLNEKLFF.

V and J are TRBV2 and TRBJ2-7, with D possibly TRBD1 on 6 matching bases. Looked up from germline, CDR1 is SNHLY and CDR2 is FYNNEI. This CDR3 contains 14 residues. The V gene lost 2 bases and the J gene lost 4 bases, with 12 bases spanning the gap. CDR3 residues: CASSEQGIGYEQYF. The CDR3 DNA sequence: TGTGCCAGCAGTGAACAGGGGATAGGGTACGAGCAGTACTTC.

CDR3 sequence: CAISVGAGTDTQYF. DNA for the CDR3: TGTGCCATCAGTGTGGGAGCGGGCACAGATACGCAGTATTTT. The chain joins TRBV10-3 to TRBJ2-3; possible D gene TRBD2, 5 bases. Germline-derived CDR1 and CDR2 are ENHRY and SYGVKD. This CDR3 contains 14 residues. V was clipped by 4 bases and J by 1 base, with 9 bases between them.

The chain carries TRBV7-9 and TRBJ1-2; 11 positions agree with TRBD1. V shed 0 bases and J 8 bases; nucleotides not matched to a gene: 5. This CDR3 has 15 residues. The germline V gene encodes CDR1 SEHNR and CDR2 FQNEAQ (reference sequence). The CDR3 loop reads CASSLATDRGRGYTF. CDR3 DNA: TGTGCCAGCAGCTTAGCTACGGACAGGGGGCGCGGCTACACCTTC. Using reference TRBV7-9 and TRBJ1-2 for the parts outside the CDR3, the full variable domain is DTGVSQNPRHKITKRGQNVTFRCDPISEHNRLYWYRQTLGQGPEFLTYFQNEAQLEKSRLLSDRFSAERPKGSFSTLEIQRTEQGDSAMYLCASSLATDRGRGYTFGSGTRLTVV.

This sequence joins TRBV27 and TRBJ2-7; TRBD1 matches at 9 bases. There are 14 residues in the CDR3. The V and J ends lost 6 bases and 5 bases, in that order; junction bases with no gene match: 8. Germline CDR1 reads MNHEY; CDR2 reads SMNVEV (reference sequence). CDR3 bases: TGTGCCAGCAGCCCGGGACAGGGAAGGCACGAGCAGTACTTC. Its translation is CASSPGQGRHEQYF.

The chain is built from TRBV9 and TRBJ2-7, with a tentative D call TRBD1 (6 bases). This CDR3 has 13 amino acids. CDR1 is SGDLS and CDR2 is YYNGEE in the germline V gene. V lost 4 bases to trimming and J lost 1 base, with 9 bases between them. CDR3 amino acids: CASSSQGSYEQYF. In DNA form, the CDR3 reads TGTGCCAGCAGCTCCCAGGGGTCCTACGAGCAGTACTTC.